The 10 T cell receptor beta chains in this list originate from one sample, sequenced in a study of response to subunit inactivated influenza vaccine. TCRdb re-analysed the RT-PCR reads in MiXCR, keeping a single row per CDR3 protein. Of around 520,000 distinct CDR3 sequences listed, approximately 24% are singletons. The sample consisted of CD4+ T cells sorted from PBMCs, taken about 5 days after vaccination. These receptors were taken from a man aged 50 to 60 who received an inactivated influenza vaccine.

To note about this clonotype: One end of the junction varies from germline; a read error may be responsible. For the CDR3, the DNA is TGCACCAGCAGGAGGGTAAGCTACAATGAGCAGTTCTTC. Its translation is CTSRRVSYNEQFF. V is TRBV5-1 and J is TRBJ2-1; possible D gene TRBD2, 6 bases. The germline gives CDR1 SGHRS, CDR2 YFSETQ. There are 13 residues in the CDR3.

The sample holds a few counts of this clonotype. At one of its ends the junction is not consistent with the germline gene, which may arise from a read error. The V call is TRBV12-3 or TRBV12-4, the J call TRBJ2-7, with TRBD2 identical over 8 bases. The CDR3 runs 13 residues. DNA of the CDR3: TGTGCCAGCAGTGTAGCGGGATCGGACGAGCAGTACTTC. It translates to CASSVAGSDEQYF.

This clonotype was seen more than once but under ten times. The chain couples TRBV4-3 to TRBJ1-5, with D unresolved. CDR1 is LGHNA and CDR2 is YSLEER in the germline V gene. The V and J ends lost 0 bases and 7 bases respectively, with 10 bases between them. The length of the CDR3 is 14 residues. In DNA, the CDR3 is TGCGCCAGCAGCCAAGAAGTGAGATTACAGCCCCAGCATTTT. Its translation: CASSQEVRLQPQHF.

This clonotype was seen a few times. V is TRBV7-2 and J is TRBJ1-1; no reliable D call. With 2 bases removed from V and 1 base from J, the gap between germline ends came to 5 bases. Germline V lookup: CDR1 SGHTA, CDR2 FQGNSA. The CDR3 is made up of 13 amino acids. CDR3 amino acids: CASSLKRNTEAFF. The CDR3 DNA reads as TGTGCCAGCAGCTTAAAGAGGAACACTGAAGCTTTCTTT.

V and J are TRBV20-1 and TRBJ1-6, with D perhaps TRBD1 (6 bases). Germline V CDR1 and CDR2: DFQATT, SNEGSKA (reference sequence). This CDR3 has 16 residues. Between the trimmed V and J ends, which lost 1 base and 1 base, there was a span of 11 bases. The CDR3 loop reads CSARGGRRSYNSPLHF. The CDR3 nucleotides read TGCAGTGCTAGAGGGGGGCGAAGGTCCTATAATTCACCCCTCCACTTT.

The V gene is TRBV18, the J gene TRBJ2-6; D unresolved. V was cut by 5 bases and J by 2 bases, with 22 bases left in between. Per the germline V gene, CDR1 is KGHSH and CDR2 is LQKENI. This CDR3 region has 19 residues. For the CDR3, the DNA is TGTGCCAGCTCAGCCAGAGCCGCGCAAGTACTGGCTGGGGCCAACGTCCTGACTTTC. Translation gives CASSARAAQVLAGANVLTF.

This clonotype occurred a few times. This rearrangement joins TRBV15 to TRBJ2-3; D is ambiguous. This CDR3 spans 14 amino acids. V was shortened by 3 bases and J by 0 bases, with 7 bases between the two germline ends. Germline CDR1 reads LNHNV; CDR2 reads YYDKDF (reference sequence). The CDR3 sequence is CATSSTSSTDTQYF. CDR3 coding DNA: TGTGCCACCAGCAGCACTTCGAGCACAGATACGCAGTATTTT.

V and J are TRBV20-1 and TRBJ2-1; TRBD1 is a possible D gene (5 bases). Trimming took off 6 bases at V and 5 bases at J, with 17 bases between the two ends. The CDR3 consists of 14 residues. CDR1 DFQATT and CDR2 SNEGSKA come from the germline V gene (reference sequence). The CDR3 DNA follows: TGCAGTGCCAGCAGGCCAGGGATACACAATGAGCAGTTCTTC. Its protein is CSASRPGIHNEQFF.

The J gene is TRBJ2-5, the V gene TRBV20-1, with 8 bases identical to TRBD2. The CDR3 is 10 residues long. Germline-derived CDR1 and CDR2 are DFQATT and SNEGSKA (reference sequence). The CDR3 coding sequence is TGCAGACCTAGCGGGGAGACCCAGTACTTC. It yields the protein CRPSGETQYF.

Concerning this clonotype: An end of the junction does not agree with germline; a read error may underlie this. This chain joins TRBV20-1 and TRBJ1-1; 8 bases fit TRBD1. The CDR3 has 14 amino acids. The germline V gene has CDR1 DFQATT and CDR2 SNEGSKA (reference sequence). The CDR3 region has the DNA TGCAGTGCCAGGCCGGGACAGGTAAACACTGAAGATTTCTTT. Amino acids: CSARPGQVNTEDFF.